The clone carrying this T cell receptor beta chain was found a few times. The antigen is unknown. Sequenced material consisted of expressed TCRB transcripts (all of the isolated RNA was reverse transcribed). The table came from immunoSEQ multiplex PCR; TCRdb's copy has only in-frame clones and leaves some out. The sample includes roughly 700,000 clones, 13% of them seen just once. The CDR3 loop spans 13 amino acids. V shed 6 bases and J shed 1 base, with 9 bases lying between them. The germline gives CDR1 MNHEY, CDR2 SMNVEV (reference sequence). The entry originates in a study of beta chain features in type 1 diabetes. Notes on the study in general: Diminished insertions and augmented deletions at VDJ junctions characterized type 1 diabetes patients. Across all four CD4+ subsets, people with type 1 diabetes showed modestly shorter TCRB CDR3s.

This chain joins TRBV27 and TRBJ2-5; D is perhaps TRBD1 (5 bases). Sequenced input: naive CD4+ T cells from blood. The sequence was collected from a man between 18 and 35 years old with type 1 diabetes. This CDR3 reads CASSRQFQETQYF. CDR3 nucleotide sequence: TGTGCCAGCAGCCGACAGTTCCAAGAGACCCAGTACTTC.